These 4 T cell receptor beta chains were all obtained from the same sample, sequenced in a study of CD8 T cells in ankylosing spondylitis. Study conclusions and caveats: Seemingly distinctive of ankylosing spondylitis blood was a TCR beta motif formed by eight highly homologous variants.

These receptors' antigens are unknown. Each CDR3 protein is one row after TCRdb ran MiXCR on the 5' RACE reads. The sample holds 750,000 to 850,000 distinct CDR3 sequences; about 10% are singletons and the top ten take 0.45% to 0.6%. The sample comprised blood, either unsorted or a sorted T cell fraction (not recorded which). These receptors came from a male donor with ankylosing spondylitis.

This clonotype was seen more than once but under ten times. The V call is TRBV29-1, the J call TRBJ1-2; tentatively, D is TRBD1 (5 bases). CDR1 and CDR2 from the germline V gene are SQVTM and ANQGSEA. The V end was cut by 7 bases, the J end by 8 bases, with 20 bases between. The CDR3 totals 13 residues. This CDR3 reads CSARGASWGGYTF. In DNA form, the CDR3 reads TGCAGCGCTAGGGGAGCTTCGTGGGGAGGCTACACCTTC. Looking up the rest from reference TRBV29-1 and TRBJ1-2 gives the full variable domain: SAVISQKPSRDICQRGTSLTIQCQVDSQVTMMFWYRQQPGQSLTLIATANQGSEATYESGFVIDKFPISRPNLTFSTLTVSNMSPEDSSIYLCSARGASWGGYTFGSGTRLTVV.

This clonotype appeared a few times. This CDR3 is CASTGGSGEKLFF. In DNA, the CDR3 is TGTGCCAGCACGGGAGGAAGCGGCGAAAAACTGTTTTTT. The chain couples TRBV6-1 to TRBJ1-4, with D unresolved. CDR3 length: 13 amino acids. Per germline, CDR1 MNHNS and CDR2 SASEGT. V was trimmed by 7 bases and J by 8 bases, leaving 14 bases between them.

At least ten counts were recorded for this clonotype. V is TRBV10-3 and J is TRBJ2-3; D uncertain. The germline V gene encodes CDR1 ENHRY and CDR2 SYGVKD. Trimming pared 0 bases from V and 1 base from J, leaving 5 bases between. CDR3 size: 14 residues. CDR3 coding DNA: TGTGCCATCAGTGAGTCGAGAGGCACAGATACGCAGTATTTT. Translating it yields CAISESRGTDTQYF.

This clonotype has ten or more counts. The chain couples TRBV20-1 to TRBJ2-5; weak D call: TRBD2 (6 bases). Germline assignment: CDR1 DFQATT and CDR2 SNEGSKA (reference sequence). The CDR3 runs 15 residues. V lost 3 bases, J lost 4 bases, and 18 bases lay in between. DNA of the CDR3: TGCAGTGCTAGTTCCGGGAGAGGGACGGGAGAGACCCAGTACTTC. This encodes CSASSGRGTGETQYF.